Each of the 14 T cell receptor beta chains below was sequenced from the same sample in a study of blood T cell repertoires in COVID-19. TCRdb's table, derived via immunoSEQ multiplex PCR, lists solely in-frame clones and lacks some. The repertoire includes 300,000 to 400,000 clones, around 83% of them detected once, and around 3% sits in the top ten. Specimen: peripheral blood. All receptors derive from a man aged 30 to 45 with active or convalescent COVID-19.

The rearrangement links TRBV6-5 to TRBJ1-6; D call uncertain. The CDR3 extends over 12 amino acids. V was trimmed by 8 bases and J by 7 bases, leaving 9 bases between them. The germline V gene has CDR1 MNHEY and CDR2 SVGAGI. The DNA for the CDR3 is TGTGCCAGCTGGCGGGAAAATTCACCCCTCCACTTT. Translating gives CASWRENSPLHF.

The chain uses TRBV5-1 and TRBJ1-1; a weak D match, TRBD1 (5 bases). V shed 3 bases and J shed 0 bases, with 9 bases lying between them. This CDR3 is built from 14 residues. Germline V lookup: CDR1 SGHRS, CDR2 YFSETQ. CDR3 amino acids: CASSWGGMNTEAFF. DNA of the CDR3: TGCGCCAGCAGCTGGGGGGGTATGAACACTGAAGCTTTCTTT.

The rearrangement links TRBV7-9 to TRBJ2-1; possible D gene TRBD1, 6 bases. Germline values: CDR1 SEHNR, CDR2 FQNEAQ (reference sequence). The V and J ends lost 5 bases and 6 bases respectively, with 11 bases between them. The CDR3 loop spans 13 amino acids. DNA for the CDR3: TGTGCCAGCAGCGGGACAAAATTCAATGAGCAGTTCTTC. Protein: CASSGTKFNEQFF. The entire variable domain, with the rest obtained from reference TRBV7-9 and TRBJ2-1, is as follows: DTGVSQNPRHKITKRGQNVTFRCDPISEHNRLYWYRQTLGQGPEFLTYFQNEAQLEKSRLLSDRFSAERPKGSFSTLEIQRTEQGDSAMYLCASSGTKFNEQFFGPGTRLTVL.

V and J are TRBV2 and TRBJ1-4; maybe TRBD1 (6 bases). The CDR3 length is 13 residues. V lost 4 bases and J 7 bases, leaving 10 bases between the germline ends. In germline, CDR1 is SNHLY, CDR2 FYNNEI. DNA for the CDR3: TGTGCCAGCAGTGCAGGGGCAAGTGAAAAACTGTTTTTT. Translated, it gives CASSAGASEKLFF.

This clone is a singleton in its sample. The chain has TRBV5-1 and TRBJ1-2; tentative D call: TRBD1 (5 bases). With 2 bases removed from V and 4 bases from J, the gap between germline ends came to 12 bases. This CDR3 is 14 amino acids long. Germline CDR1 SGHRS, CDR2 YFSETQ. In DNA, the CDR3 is TGCGCCAGCAGCTTCCAAGGGGTCGGCTATGGCTACACCTTC. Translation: CASSFQGVGYGYTF.

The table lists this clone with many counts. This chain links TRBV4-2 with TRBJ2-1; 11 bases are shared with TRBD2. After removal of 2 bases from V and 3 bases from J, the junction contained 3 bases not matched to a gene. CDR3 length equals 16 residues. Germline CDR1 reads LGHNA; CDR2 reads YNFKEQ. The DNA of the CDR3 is TGTGCCAGCAGCCAACTAGCGGGAGGTGACTACAATGAGCAGTTCTTC. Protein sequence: CASSQLAGGDYNEQFF.

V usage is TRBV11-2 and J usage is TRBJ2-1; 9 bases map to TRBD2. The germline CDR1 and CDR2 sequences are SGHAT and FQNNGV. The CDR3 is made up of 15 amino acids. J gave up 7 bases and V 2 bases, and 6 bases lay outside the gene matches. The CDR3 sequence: CASSLNSGGGNEQFF. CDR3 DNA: TGTGCCAGCAGCTTAAATAGCGGGGGAGGTAATGAGCAGTTCTTC. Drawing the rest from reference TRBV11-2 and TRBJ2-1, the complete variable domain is EAGVAQSPRYKIIEKRQSVAFWCNPISGHATLYWYQQILGQGPKLLIQFQNNGVVDDSQLPKDRFSAERLKGVDSTLKIQPAKLEDSAVYLCASSLNSGGGNEQFFGPGTRLTVL.

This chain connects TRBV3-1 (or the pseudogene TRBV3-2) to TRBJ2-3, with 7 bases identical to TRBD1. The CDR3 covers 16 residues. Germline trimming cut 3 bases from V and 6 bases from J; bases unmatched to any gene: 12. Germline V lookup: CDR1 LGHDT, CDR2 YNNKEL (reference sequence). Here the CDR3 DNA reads TGTGCCAGCAGCCACGACGACAGGGTTTTGGGTGATACGCAGTATTTT. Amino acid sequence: CASSHDDRVLGDTQYF.

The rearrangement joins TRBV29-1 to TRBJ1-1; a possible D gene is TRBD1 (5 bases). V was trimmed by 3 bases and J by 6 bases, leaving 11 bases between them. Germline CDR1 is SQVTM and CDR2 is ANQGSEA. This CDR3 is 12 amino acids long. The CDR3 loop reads CSVEEGTAEAFF. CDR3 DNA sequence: TGCAGCGTTGAGGAGGGGACCGCTGAAGCTTTCTTT.

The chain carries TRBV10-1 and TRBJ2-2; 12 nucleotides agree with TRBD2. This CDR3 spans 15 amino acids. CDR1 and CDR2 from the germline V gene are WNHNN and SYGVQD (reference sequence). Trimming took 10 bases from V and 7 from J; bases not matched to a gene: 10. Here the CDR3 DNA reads TGCGCCACCGGACTAGCGGGGCACTGGGACGGGGAGCTGTTTTTT. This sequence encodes CATGLAGHWDGELFF.

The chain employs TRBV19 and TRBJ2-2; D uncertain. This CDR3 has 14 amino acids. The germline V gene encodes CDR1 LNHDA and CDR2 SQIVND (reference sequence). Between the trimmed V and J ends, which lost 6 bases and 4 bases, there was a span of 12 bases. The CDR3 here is CASRETPLTGELFF. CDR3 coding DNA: TGTGCCAGTAGGGAGACTCCTCTCACCGGGGAGCTGTTTTTT.

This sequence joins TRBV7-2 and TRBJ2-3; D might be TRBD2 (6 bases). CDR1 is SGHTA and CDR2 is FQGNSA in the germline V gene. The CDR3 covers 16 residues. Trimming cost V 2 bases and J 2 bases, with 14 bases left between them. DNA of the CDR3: TGTGCCAGCAGCTTACGGCTAGGCGGGGACACAGATACGCAGTATTTT. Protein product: CASSLRLGGDTDTQYF.

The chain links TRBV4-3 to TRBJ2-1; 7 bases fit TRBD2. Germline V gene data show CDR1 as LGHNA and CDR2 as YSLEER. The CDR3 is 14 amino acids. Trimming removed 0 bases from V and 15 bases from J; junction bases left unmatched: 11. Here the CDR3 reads CASSQEKFRTSLFF. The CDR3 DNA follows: TGCGCCAGCAGCCAAGAAAAATTCAGGACTAGTCTGTTCTTC.

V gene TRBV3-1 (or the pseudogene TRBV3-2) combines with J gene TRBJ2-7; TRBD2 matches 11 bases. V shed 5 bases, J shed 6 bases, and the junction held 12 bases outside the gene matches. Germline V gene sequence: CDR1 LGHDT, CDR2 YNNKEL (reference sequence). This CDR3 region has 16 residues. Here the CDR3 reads CASSSSGLAAGGEQYF. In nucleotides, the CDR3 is TGTGCCAGCAGCTCCTCGGGACTAGCGGCCGGGGGCGAGCAGTACTTC.